The rows below give T cell receptor beta chains drawn from one sample of a study of CD8+CD57+ T cells in acquired aplastic anemia. TCRdb re-called the reads with MiXCR, one entry per CDR3 protein. The data hold about 160,000 distinct CDR3 sequences, with around 47% observed a single time. The sequencing input was sorted CD4+, CD8+, or CD8+CD57+ T cells (not recorded which) from PBMCs. The receptors were sampled from a human donor with aplastic anemia. Each CDR3 is given with its conserved first and last residue. The order of the fields is D gene, V gene, clone size, J gene, CDR3 protein, CDR3 DNA. A D gene is named only where the DNA matches it firmly. Size values are once, few and many counts, or a class for expanded clones, and some rows have none.

d_gene: TRBD2; v_gene: TRBV15; abundance: NA; j_gene: TRBJ2-7; CDR3aa: CATSRDKGLDEQYF; CDR3nt: TGTGCCACCAGCAGAGATAAGGGACTAGACGAGCAGTACTTC
d_gene: NA; v_gene: TRBV20-1; abundance: NA; j_gene: TRBJ2-3; CDR3aa: CSGAQPMRTDTQYF; CDR3nt: TGCAGTGGGGCGCAACCAATGCGCACAGATACGCAGTATTTT
d_gene: NA; v_gene: TRBV7-9; abundance: NA; j_gene: TRBJ2-7; CDR3aa: CASSSLAVPDDEQYF; CDR3nt: TGTGCCAGCAGCTCCCTCGCGGTCCCGGACGACGAGCAGTACTTC
d_gene: NA; v_gene: TRBV6-1; abundance: NA; j_gene: TRBJ2-7; CDR3aa: CASRSHRSTYEQYF; CDR3nt: TGTGCCAGCAGGTCACACCGTAGTACCTACGAGCAGTACTTC
d_gene: NA; v_gene: TRBV18; abundance: many; j_gene: TRBJ1-5; CDR3aa: CASSPDSSNQPQHF; CDR3nt: TGTGCCAGCTCACCGGACAGCAGCAATCAGCCCCAGCATTTT
d_gene: TRBD1; v_gene: TRBV5-4; abundance: NA; j_gene: TRBJ2-6; CDR3aa: CASSSTSGQRANVLTF; CDR3nt: TGTGCCAGCAGCTCGACCTCGGGACAGCGGGCCAACGTCCTGACTTTC
d_gene: TRBD2; v_gene: TRBV15; abundance: NA; j_gene: TRBJ2-5; CDR3aa: CATSRDRTSETQYF; CDR3nt: TGTGCCACCAGCAGGGATCGGACTAGCGAGACCCAGTACTTC
d_gene: NA; v_gene: TRBV5-1; abundance: many; j_gene: TRBJ2-2; CDR3aa: CASSFPHPTGDRDTGELFF; CDR3nt: TGCGCCAGCAGCTTCCCACACCCCACCGGTGATCGGGACACCGGGGAGCTGTTTTTT
d_gene: TRBD2; v_gene: TRBV7-9; abundance: many; j_gene: TRBJ2-1; CDR3aa: CASSGLAGRLSEQFF; CDR3nt: TGTGCCAGCAGCGGACTAGCGGGGAGATTGAGTGAGCAGTTCTTC
d_gene: TRBD2; v_gene: TRBV11-2; abundance: NA; j_gene: TRBJ2-3; CDR3aa: CASSSLAGGPTDTQYF; CDR3nt: TGTGCCAGCAGCTCTCTAGCGGGGGGGCCCACAGATACGCAGTATTTT
d_gene: NA; v_gene: TRBV10-3; abundance: few; j_gene: TRBJ1-5; CDR3aa: CATHRDINQPQHF; CDR3nt: TGTGCCACTCACCGGGACATAAATCAGCCCCAGCATTTT
d_gene: NA; v_gene: TRBV3-1; abundance: few; j_gene: TRBJ2-2; CDR3aa: CASSPTLGELFF; CDR3nt: TGTGCCAGCAGCCCCACCCTCGGGGAGCTGTTTTTT
d_gene: NA; v_gene: TRBV6-1; abundance: few; j_gene: TRBJ1-2; CDR3aa: CASSLTLDGTTNYGYTF; CDR3nt: TGTGCCAGCAGTCTCACACTGGACGGAACGACCAACTATGGCTACACCTTC
d_gene: NA; v_gene: TRBV10-3; abundance: NA; j_gene: TRBJ1-2; CDR3aa: CAISDLTNYGYTF; CDR3nt: TGTGCCATCAGTGACCTAACCAACTATGGCTACACCTTC
d_gene: TRBD1; v_gene: TRBV19; abundance: NA; j_gene: TRBJ2-3; CDR3aa: CASSARGMDTQYF; CDR3nt: TGTGCCAGTTCGGCCAGGGGGATGGATACGCAGTATTTT
d_gene: NA; v_gene: TRBV19; abundance: many; j_gene: TRBJ1-1; CDR3aa: CASNRWNSEAFF; CDR3nt: TGTGCCAGTAACAGGTGGAATTCTGAAGCTTTCTTT
d_gene: NA; v_gene: TRBV5-5; abundance: many; j_gene: TRBJ2-2; CDR3aa: CASSFDRSRTGELFF; CDR3nt: TGTGCCAGCAGCTTTGATAGGAGTAGGACCGGGGAGCTGTTTTTT
d_gene: NA; v_gene: TRBV10-1; abundance: NA; j_gene: TRBJ2-2; CDR3aa: CASSDVGPFAGELFF; CDR3nt: TGCGCCAGCAGTGATGTCGGCCCCTTCGCCGGGGAGCTGTTTTTT
d_gene: NA; v_gene: TRBV15; abundance: NA; j_gene: TRBJ2-7; CDR3aa: CATSRRPGTSSYEQYF; CDR3nt: TGTGCCACCAGCCGTCGTCCAGGGACCTCCTCCTACGAGCAGTACTTC
d_gene: TRBD1; v_gene: TRBV14; abundance: many; j_gene: TRBJ2-5; CDR3aa: CASSPLPGQGGETQYF; CDR3nt: TGTGCCAGCAGCCCCCTCCCTGGACAGGGAGGAGAGACCCAGTACTTC
d_gene: TRBD2; v_gene: TRBV10-3; abundance: once; j_gene: TRBJ2-3; CDR3aa: CATRTSGRAADTQYF; CDR3nt: TGTGCCACCCGGACTAGCGGGAGGGCGGCAGATACGCAGTATTTT
d_gene: NA; v_gene: TRBV5-4; abundance: NA; j_gene: TRBJ1-2; CDR3aa: CASSKGGPTNYGYTF; CDR3nt: TGTGCCAGCAGCAAGGGAGGGCCGACCAATTATGGCTACACCTTC
d_gene: NA; v_gene: TRBV25-1; abundance: few; j_gene: TRBJ1-1; CDR3aa: CASSPFAHTEAFF; CDR3nt: TGTGCCAGCAGTCCCTTTGCGCACACTGAGGCTTTCTTT
d_gene: NA; v_gene: TRBV6-1; abundance: few; j_gene: TRBJ1-6; CDR3aa: CASSEREPALNSPLHF; CDR3nt: TGTGCCAGCAGTGAAAGGGAGCCTGCCCTAAATTCACCCCTCCACTTT
d_gene: NA; v_gene: TRBV29-1; abundance: NA; j_gene: TRBJ1-2; CDR3aa: CSGEGVYGYTF; CDR3nt: TGCAGCGGCGAGGGGGTATATGGCTACACCTTC
d_gene: TRBD1; v_gene: TRBV6-1; abundance: NA; j_gene: TRBJ1-5; CDR3aa: CASSPGTGAENQPQHF; CDR3nt: TGTGCCAGCAGCCCAGGGACAGGGGCAGAGAATCAGCCCCAGCATTTT
d_gene: NA; v_gene: TRBV10-2; abundance: few; j_gene: TRBJ1-1; CDR3aa: CASSRGENTEAFF; CDR3nt: TGCGCCAGCAGCCGCGGCGAGAACACTGAAGCTTTCTTT
d_gene: NA; v_gene: TRBV29-1; abundance: once; j_gene: TRBJ2-3; CDR3aa: CSVGSRFGTDTQYF; CDR3nt: TGCAGCGTAGGCAGTCGCTTCGGCACAGATACGCAGTATTTT
d_gene: TRBD1; v_gene: TRBV6-1; abundance: many; j_gene: TRBJ2-1; CDR3aa: CASSEHDRGGDEQFF; CDR3nt: TGTGCCAGCAGTGAACATGACAGGGGTGGGGATGAGCAGTTCTTC
d_gene: NA; v_gene: TRBV6-5; abundance: many; j_gene: TRBJ1-3; CDR3aa: CASSYSTGSGNTIYF; CDR3nt: TGTGCCAGCAGTTACTCGACAGGTTCTGGAAACACCATATATTTT
d_gene: NA; v_gene: TRBV29-1; abundance: many; j_gene: TRBJ2-2; CDR3aa: CSVGAGGGGELFF; CDR3nt: TGCAGCGTTGGGGCAGGGGGAGGCGGGGAGCTGTTTTTT